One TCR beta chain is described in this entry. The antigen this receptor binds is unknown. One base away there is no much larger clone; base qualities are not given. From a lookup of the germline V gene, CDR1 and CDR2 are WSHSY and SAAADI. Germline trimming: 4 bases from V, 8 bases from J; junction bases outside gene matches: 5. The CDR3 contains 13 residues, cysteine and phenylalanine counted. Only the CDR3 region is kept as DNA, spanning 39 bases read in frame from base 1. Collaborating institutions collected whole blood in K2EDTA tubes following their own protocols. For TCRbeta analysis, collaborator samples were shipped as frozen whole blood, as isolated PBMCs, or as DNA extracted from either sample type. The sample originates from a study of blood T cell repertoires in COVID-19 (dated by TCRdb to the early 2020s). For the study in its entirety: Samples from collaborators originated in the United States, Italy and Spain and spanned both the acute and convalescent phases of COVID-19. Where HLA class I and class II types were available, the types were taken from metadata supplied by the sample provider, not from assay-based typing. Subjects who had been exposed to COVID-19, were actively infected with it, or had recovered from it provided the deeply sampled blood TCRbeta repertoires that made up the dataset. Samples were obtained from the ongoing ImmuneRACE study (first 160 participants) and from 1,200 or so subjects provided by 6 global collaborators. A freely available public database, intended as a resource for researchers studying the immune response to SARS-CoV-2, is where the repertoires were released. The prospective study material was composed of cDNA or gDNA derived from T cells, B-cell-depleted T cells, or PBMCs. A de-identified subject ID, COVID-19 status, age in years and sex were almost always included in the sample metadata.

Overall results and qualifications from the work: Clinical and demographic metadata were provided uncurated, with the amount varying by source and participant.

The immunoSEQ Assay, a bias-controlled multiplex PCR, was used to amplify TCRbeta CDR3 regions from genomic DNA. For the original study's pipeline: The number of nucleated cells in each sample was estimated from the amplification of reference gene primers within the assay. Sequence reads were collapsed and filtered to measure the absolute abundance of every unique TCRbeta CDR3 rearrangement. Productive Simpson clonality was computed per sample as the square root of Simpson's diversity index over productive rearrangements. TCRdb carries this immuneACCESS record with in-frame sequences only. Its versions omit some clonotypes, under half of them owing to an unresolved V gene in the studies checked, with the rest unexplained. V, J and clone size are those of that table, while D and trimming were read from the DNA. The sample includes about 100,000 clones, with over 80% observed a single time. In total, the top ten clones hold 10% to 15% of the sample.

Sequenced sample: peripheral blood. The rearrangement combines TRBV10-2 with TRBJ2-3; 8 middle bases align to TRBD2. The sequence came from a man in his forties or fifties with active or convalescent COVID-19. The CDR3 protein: CASSVAGGITQYF. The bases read TGCGCCAGCAGTGTCGCGGGAGGTATTACGCAGTATTTT.